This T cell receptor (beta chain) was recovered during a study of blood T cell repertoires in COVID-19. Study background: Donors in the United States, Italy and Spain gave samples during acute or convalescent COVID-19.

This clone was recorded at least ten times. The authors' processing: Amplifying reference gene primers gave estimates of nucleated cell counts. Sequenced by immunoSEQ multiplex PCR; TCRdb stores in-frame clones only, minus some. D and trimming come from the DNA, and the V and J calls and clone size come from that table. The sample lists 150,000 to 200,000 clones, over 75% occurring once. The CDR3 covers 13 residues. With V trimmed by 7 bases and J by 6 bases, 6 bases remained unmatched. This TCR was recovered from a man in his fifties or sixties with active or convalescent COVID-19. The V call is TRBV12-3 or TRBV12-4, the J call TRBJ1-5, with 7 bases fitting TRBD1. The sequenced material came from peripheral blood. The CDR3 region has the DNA TGTGCCAGCACTGGTGAGGGGGCTCAGCCCCAGCATTTT. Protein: CASTGEGAQPQHF.